The 11 T cell receptor beta chains in this list originate from one sample, sequenced in a study of blood T cell repertoires in COVID-19. The method was immunoSEQ multiplex PCR; TCRdb's version includes in-frame clones alone and lacks a portion of them. The table lists roughly 100,000 clones, around 90% of them singletons. Sample: peripheral blood. Receptors were obtained from a young man with acute or convalescent COVID-19.

The chain carries TRBV5-1 and TRBJ1-1; 11 positions match TRBD1. CDR1 is SGHRS, CDR2 YFSETQ, per germline. This CDR3 region has 16 residues. V lost 4 bases to trimming and J lost 0 bases; unmatched junction nucleotides: 5. CDR3: CASSRGTGGMNTEAFF. The CDR3 nucleotides are TGCGCCAGCAGCCGTGGGACAGGGGGGATGAACACTGAAGCTTTCTTT.

The chain employs TRBV5-4 and TRBJ2-1, with D unclear. The V end lost 0 bases, the J end lost 5 bases, and 12 bases lay between the germline ends. CDR1 and CDR2 from the germline V gene are SGHNT and YYREEE (reference sequence). The CDR3 has 15 amino acids. For the CDR3, the DNA is TGTGCCAGCAGCTTGGCAGGATTACGGAACAATGAGCAGTTCTTC. It specifies CASSLAGLRNNEQFF. The variable domain in full, completed from reference TRBV5-4 and TRBJ2-1, reads ETGVTQSPTHLIKTRGQQVTLRCSSQSGHNTVSWYQQALGQGPQFIFQYYREEENGRGNFPPRFSGLQFPNYSSELNVNALELDDSALYLCASSLAGLRNNEQFFGPGTRLTVL.

The chain combines TRBV19 with TRBJ1-2; maybe TRBD1 (5 bases). The CDR3 extends over 16 amino acids. Trimming shortened V by 4 bases and J by 4 bases, and 19 bases separated the two germline ends. Germline V CDR1 and CDR2: LNHDA, SQIVND (reference sequence). The chain's CDR3 is CASSNMGRDFGYGYTF. Written as DNA, the CDR3 is TGTGCCAGTAGTAATATGGGCCGGGACTTCGGCTATGGCTACACCTTC.

This sequence joins TRBV2 and TRBJ1-1; possibly TRBD1 for D (5 bases). The CDR3 has 16 amino acids. Germline loops: CDR1 SNHLY, CDR2 FYNNEI. The V and J ends lost 3 bases and 0 bases respectively, with 14 bases between them. CDR3 nucleotide sequence: TGTGCCAGCAGTGAGACGGGACTCCCGATGAACACTGAAGCTTTCTTT. This gives the protein CASSETGLPMNTEAFF.

The chain joins TRBV12-3 or TRBV12-4 to TRBJ1-2; tentative D call: TRBD1 (6 bases). Trimming pared 5 bases from V and 8 bases from J, leaving 15 bases between. This CDR3 spans 13 amino acids. CDR3 sequence reads: CASSQQGMEGYTF. The CDR3 DNA reads TGTGCCAGCAGTCAGCAGGGGATGGAGGGCTACACCTTC.

The V gene is TRBV12-3 or TRBV12-4, the J gene TRBJ1-1; TRBD1 matches at 8 bases. V dropped 6 bases and J dropped 6; count of bases not matched to a gene: 6. This CDR3 contains 13 residues. The CDR3 DNA is TGTGCCAGCAGACTCACAGGGGGGGCTGAAGCTTTCTTT. This translates into CASRLTGGAEAFF.

The V and J genes are TRBV7-7 and TRBJ2-5; maybe TRBD2 (5 bases). V lost 5 bases to trimming and J lost 7 bases, with 23 bases between them. CDR3 size: 16 residues. Germline CDR1 is SSHAT and CDR2 is FNYEAQ (reference sequence). The CDR3: CASSPTTGPPAGTQYF. CDR3 coding DNA: TGTGCCAGCAGCCCGACAACCGGGCCTCCGGCGGGGACCCAGTACTTC.

The rearrangement uses TRBV28 and TRBJ1-1; a weak D match, TRBD1 (5 bases). This CDR3 is 16 amino acids long. Trimming shortened V by 2 bases and J by 4 bases, and 17 bases separated the two germline ends. Germline V gene sequence: CDR1 MDHEN, CDR2 SYDVKM. CDR3 DNA sequence: TGTGCCAGCAGTTTACCGATCGGGCAGGGCGGCACTGAAGCTTTCTTT. Protein product: CASSLPIGQGGTEAFF.

This chain uses TRBV1 with TRBJ2-1; the table assigns TRBD2, which was not confirmed against the DNA. TRBV1 represents a pseudogene. The CDR3 consists of 17 residues. The CDR3 DNA follows: TGCACCAGCAGCCAAGGTAGTGGACTAGCGGCCTACAATGAGCAGTTCTTC. Protein sequence: CTSSQGSGLAAYNEQFF.

The rearrangement uses TRBV2 and TRBJ1-2; D gene uncertain. The germline V gene has CDR1 SNHLY and CDR2 FYNNEI. V lost 5 bases and J 1 base, leaving 5 bases between the germline ends. This CDR3 is 12 amino acids long. The CDR3 reads CASSFLNYGYTF. The CDR3 region has the DNA TGTGCCAGCAGTTTCCTTAACTATGGCTACACCTTC. Full variable domain (missing parts from reference TRBV2 and TRBJ1-2): EPEVTQTPSHQVTQMGQEVILRCVPISNHLYFYWYRQILGQKVEFLVSFYNNEISEKSEIFDDQFSVERPDGSNFTLKIRSTKLEDSAMYFCASSFLNYGYTFGSGTRLTVV.

The table lists this clone with a count of one. The genes are TRBV6-5 and TRBJ1-2, with D perhaps matching TRBD1 (5 bases). Germline CDR1 and CDR2: MNHEY and SVGAGI. V lost 8 bases and J lost 6, with 10 bases in between. This CDR3 spans 11 amino acids. Here the CDR3 reads CASEAGDGYTF. As DNA, the CDR3 is TGTGCCAGCGAGGCGGGGGATGGCTACACCTTC.